Following are 30 T cell receptor beta chains from one sample sequenced in a study of shared clonotypes between healthy human individuals. The table came from immunoSEQ multiplex PCR; TCRdb's copy has only in-frame clones and leaves some out. The table records hundreds of thousands of clones, around 97% of them present only once. The sequencing sample was made of naive CD4+ T cells sorted from blood. Stated subset: CD45RA+ positively selected. The receptors originated from a woman in her 30s in good health.

CDR3: CASSFYGANTGELFF. The CDR3, as DNA: TGTGCCAGCAGTTTTTACGGGGCGAACACCGGGGAGCTGTTTTTT. V and J are TRBV27 and TRBJ2-2, with D perhaps TRBD2 (5 bases). V dropped 3 bases and J dropped 0 bases, with 8 bases sitting between them. The CDR3 extends over 15 amino acids. The germline V gene encodes CDR1 MNHEY and CDR2 SMNVEV (reference sequence).

This sequence joins TRBV28 and TRBJ2-7, with a possible D match to TRBD1 (6 bases). The CDR3 is 14 amino acids. CDR1 is MDHEN, CDR2 SYDVKM, per germline. V was pared by 5 bases and J by 1 base, with 12 bases between. CDR3 bases: TGTGCCAGCAGTCCACAGGGCCATTCCTACGAGCAGTACTTC. Protein sequence: CASSPQGHSYEQYF.

The chain joins TRBV11-2 to TRBJ2-7, with D unclear. Germline V gene lookup returns CDR1 SGHAT and CDR2 FQNNGV. The CDR3 is 16 residues long. V lost 4 bases to trimming and J lost 0 bases, with 16 bases between them. The CDR3 is CASSSPRYPSSYEQYF. The CDR3 region has the DNA TGTGCCAGCAGCTCCCCTAGATATCCGAGCTCCTACGAGCAGTACTTC.

V is TRBV5-1 and J is TRBJ2-3; no definite D call. Germline V CDR1 and CDR2: SGHRS, YFSETQ. The CDR3 has 13 residues. The ends were cut back, 0 bases at V and 5 bases at J, with 7 bases in the middle. The DNA of the CDR3 is TGCGCCAGCAGCTTGGCCGGTAGAGATACGCAGTATTTT. Translated, it gives CASSLAGRDTQYF.

J is TRBJ2-1 and V is TRBV7-3; TRBD2 matches at 8 bases. CDR3 length: 15 amino acids. V gave up 2 bases and J gave up 7 bases; unmatched junction bases: 7. Germline lookup yields CDR1 SGHTA and CDR2 FQGTGA. The CDR3 coding sequence is TGTGCCAGCAGCTTACAGCGGGAGACAAGTAATGAGCAGTTCTTC. Its protein is CASSLQRETSNEQFF. Full variable domain (rest looked up from reference TRBV7-3 and TRBJ2-1): GAGVSQTPSNKVTEKGKYVELRCDPISGHTALYWYRQSLGQGPEFLIYFQGTGAADDSGLPNDRFFAVRPEGSVSTLKIQRTERGDSAVYLCASSLQRETSNEQFFGPGTRLTVL.

V usage is TRBV5-4 and J usage is TRBJ2-2; no clear D gene. Germline-derived CDR1 and CDR2 are SGHNT and YYREEE (reference sequence). The CDR3 sequence is 12 residues long. The V end was cut by 4 bases, the J end by 7 bases, with 8 bases between. CDR3 DNA: TGTGCCAGCAGCCCCGTCGGCGGGGAGCTGTTTTTT. Residues: CASSPVGGELFF.

This rearrangement joins TRBV5-4 to TRBJ2-2; D perhaps matches TRBD1 (6 bases). The CDR3 runs 16 residues. Germline CDR1 reads SGHNT; CDR2 reads YYREEE (reference sequence). Deletions cut 3 bases from V and 2 bases from J, with 14 bases between. The CDR3 nucleotides read TGTGCCAGCAGCTACCCCCCCGGGACAAACACCGGGGAGCTGTTTTTT. It yields the protein CASSYPPGTNTGELFF. The full variable domain, completed using reference TRBV5-4 and TRBJ2-2, is ETGVTQSPTHLIKTRGQQVTLRCSSQSGHNTVSWYQQALGQGPQFIFQYYREEENGRGNFPPRFSGLQFPNYSSELNVNALELDDSALYLCASSYPPGTNTGELFFGEGSRLTVL.

The chain employs TRBV28 and TRBJ2-5; 11 bases fit TRBD2. The CDR3 is 16 amino acids. The junction had 12 bases not matched to a gene; V was cut back by 8 bases and J by 4 bases. From germline, CDR1 is MDHEN and CDR2 SYDVKM. This CDR3 reads CASSISGTSGVETQYF. The CDR3 nucleotides read TGTGCCAGCTCCATTTCCGGGACTAGCGGAGTAGAGACCCAGTACTTC.

This chain joins TRBV27 and TRBJ2-1, with D perhaps TRBD2 (5 bases). The germline CDR1 and CDR2 sequences are MNHEY and SMNVEV (reference sequence). The CDR3 contains 16 residues. V lost 6 bases, J lost 1 base, and 16 bases lay in between. The CDR3 protein is CASRRPGSASYNEQFF. As DNA, the CDR3 is TGTGCCAGCAGAAGACCCGGTAGCGCGTCCTACAATGAGCAGTTCTTC.

V usage is TRBV2 and J usage is TRBJ1-1; D is unclear. CDR3 length: 13 amino acids. The V gene's germline CDR1 is SNHLY and CDR2 FYNNEI. V was pared by 7 bases and J by 0 bases, with 9 bases between. The CDR3 here is CASNDLMNTEAFF. The CDR3 DNA follows: TGTGCCAGCAACGACCTTATGAACACTGAAGCTTTCTTT.

The chain employs TRBV5-1 and TRBJ2-7; D perhaps matches TRBD2 (6 bases). The germline V gene has CDR1 SGHRS and CDR2 YFSETQ. The length of the CDR3 is 14 residues. V was clipped by 4 bases and J by 2 bases, with 13 bases between them. As DNA, the CDR3 is TGCGCCAGCAGCCGGGGACGGGAGCCCTACGAGCAGTACTTC. Residues: CASSRGREPYEQYF.

V gene TRBV11-2 combines with J gene TRBJ1-4; 7 nucleotides align to TRBD1. J gave up 8 bases and V 5 bases, and 8 bases lay outside the gene matches. The CDR3 consists of 14 residues. Per germline, CDR1 SGHAT and CDR2 FQNNGV. The CDR3 sequence: CASSKTRGREKLFF. The CDR3 bases are TGTGCCAGCAGCAAGACGAGGGGGCGGGAAAAACTGTTTTTT.

There are a few counts of this clone. The V and J genes are TRBV6-1 and TRBJ1-1; possibly TRBD1 for D (5 bases). V was trimmed by 2 bases and J by 4 bases, leaving 8 bases between them. The CDR3 runs to 13 residues. Germline V gene sequence: CDR1 MNHNS, CDR2 SASEGT. CDR3 in amino acids: CASSEFDSTEAFF. The CDR3 nucleotides read TGTGCCAGCAGTGAATTCGACAGCACTGAAGCTTTCTTT.

This sequence joins TRBV28 and TRBJ1-2, with D possibly being TRBD1 (6 bases). This CDR3 has 13 amino acids. The germline V gene encodes CDR1 MDHEN and CDR2 SYDVKM. The ends were cut back, 9 bases at V and 7 bases at J, with 18 bases in the middle. The CDR3 sequence is CASMAPGAAGYTF. The CDR3 DNA reads as TGTGCCAGTATGGCGCCGGGGGCGGCTGGCTACACCTTC.

The chain links TRBV29-1 to TRBJ2-3; D unresolved. CDR1 is SQVTM and CDR2 is ANQGSEA in the germline V gene. The ends were cut back, 7 bases at V and 4 bases at J, with 3 bases in the middle. The CDR3 runs 9 residues. As DNA, the CDR3 is TGCAGCGCTGCAGATACGCAGTATTTT. It is translated as CSAADTQYF.

The rearrangement links TRBV14 to TRBJ2-5, with D unclear. The CDR3 has 11 residues. V was pared by 1 base and J by 9 bases, with 6 bases between. Germline loops: CDR1 SGHDN, CDR2 FVKESK. For the CDR3, the DNA is TGTGCCAGCAGCCAAGGTTATCCCCAGTACTTC. Translation gives CASSQGYPQYF.

This chain joins TRBV28 and TRBJ1-1; 8 bases fit TRBD1. J gave up 1 base and V 2 bases, and 3 bases lay outside the gene matches. The germline V gene encodes CDR1 MDHEN and CDR2 SYDVKM. The CDR3 is 15 residues long. The CDR3 DNA sequence: TGTGCCAGCAGTTTAGAGACAGGGGCGAACACTGAAGCTTTCTTT. It yields the protein CASSLETGANTEAFF.

In this sample, this clone turned up once. J is TRBJ2-7 and V is TRBV7-9, with 12 bases matching TRBD2. Trimming at V came to 5 bases and at J to 2 bases, leaving 13 bases not matched to a gene. This CDR3 has 18 amino acids. CDR1 and CDR2 from the germline V gene are SEHNR and FQNEAQ (reference sequence). The CDR3, as DNA: TGTGCCAGCAGCACGACGACTAGCGGGAGTGAATCTGCCTACGAGCAGTACTTC. It translates to CASSTTTSGSESAYEQYF.

This rearrangement joins TRBV10-1 to TRBJ2-7, with 12 nucleotides matching TRBD2. The CDR3 is made up of 15 amino acids. V shed 5 bases and J 4 bases; nucleotides not matched to a gene: 6. The germline V gene has CDR1 WNHNN and CDR2 SYGVQD (reference sequence). CDR3 in DNA: TGCGCCAGCAGTCCGACTAGCGGGAGCTCATACGAGCAGTACTTC. It is translated as CASSPTSGSSYEQYF.

This clone has just one count. This chain links TRBV19 with TRBJ2-7, with 9 bases matching TRBD2. This CDR3 has 16 residues. CDR1 LNHDA and CDR2 SQIVND come from the germline V gene (reference sequence). The trim removed 4 bases at V and 9 bases at J, leaving 16 bases unmatched. The CDR3, as DNA: TGTGCCAGTAGTACCCCTGGACTAGCGCCAGAACGGGCGCAGTACTTC. This codes for CASSTPGLAPERAQYF.

The chain recombines TRBV28 with TRBJ2-5, with 10 nucleotides matching TRBD1. This CDR3 has 16 amino acids. CDR1 is MDHEN and CDR2 is SYDVKM in the germline V gene. V was clipped by 3 bases and J by 0 bases; unmatched bases: 4. The CDR3: CASSFWDRGNQETQYF. The CDR3 DNA follows: TGTGCCAGCAGTTTTTGGGACAGGGGTAACCAAGAGACCCAGTACTTC.

The gene calls are TRBV28 and TRBJ1-5, with 7 bases identical to TRBD1. The J segment lost 2 bases and the V segment lost 5 bases, leaving 15 bases of the junction unmatched. The germline gives CDR1 MDHEN, CDR2 SYDVKM. The CDR3 totals 18 residues. The CDR3 is CASSPRNYRGLGNQPQHF. CDR3 sequence (DNA): TGTGCCAGCAGTCCACGTAACTACAGGGGTCTGGGCAATCAGCCCCAGCATTTT.

With regard to this clone: This CDR3 is also generated by other DNA sequences in the sample. The J gene is TRBJ1-5, the V gene TRBV18; the D is unclear. This CDR3 is 12 amino acids long. Germline V gene data show CDR1 as KGHSH and CDR2 as LQKENI. The V and J ends lost 3 bases and 5 bases respectively, with 5 bases between them. The CDR3 DNA is TGTGCCAGCTCACCCGGGGATCAGCCCCAGCATTTT. Encoded protein: CASSPGDQPQHF.

This clone appeared once. The chain carries TRBV10-3 and TRBJ2-7; 11 bases are shared with TRBD1. CDR1 is ENHRY and CDR2 is SYGVKD in the germline V gene. V lost 6 bases, J lost 3 bases, and 4 bases stayed unmatched. The length of the CDR3 is 14 residues. In DNA form, the CDR3 reads TGTGCCATCAGCAAGGGACAGGGGGACTACGAGCAGTACTTC. This codes for CAISKGQGDYEQYF.

The chain joins TRBV30 to TRBJ2-1; D unresolved. The CDR3 covers 12 residues. Per germline, CDR1 GTSNPN and CDR2 SVGIG (reference sequence). Trimming left V 3 bases short and J 6 bases short, with 9 bases between. The CDR3 DNA follows: TGTGCCTGGAGGGATGTTATCAATGAGCAGTTCTTC. Encoded protein: CAWRDVINEQFF.

This rearrangement joins TRBV27 to TRBJ2-1, with TRBD2 matching 8 bases. CDR1 and CDR2 from the germline V gene are MNHEY and SMNVEV (reference sequence). This CDR3 comprises 14 residues. The trim removed 5 bases at V and 1 base at J, leaving 1 base unmatched. CDR3 region: CASSRGRSYNEQFF. Here the CDR3 DNA reads TGTGCCAGCAGTCGCGGGAGGTCCTACAATGAGCAGTTCTTC.

V is TRBV27 and J is TRBJ2-7, with 13 bases fitting TRBD2. The CDR3 has 19 amino acids. J gave up 3 bases and V 6 bases, and 17 bases lay outside the gene matches. Germline loops: CDR1 MNHEY, CDR2 SMNVEV (reference sequence). The CDR3 region has the DNA TGTGCCAGCAGACGTACCGCAGGACTAGCGGGAGCCATTAGCTACGAGCAGTACTTC. It specifies CASRRTAGLAGAISYEQYF.

The rearrangement links TRBV6-6 to TRBJ2-7, with D maybe TRBD1 (6 bases). The CDR3 totals 15 residues. CDR1 is MNHNY and CDR2 is SVGAGI in the germline V gene (reference sequence). Deletions cut 10 bases from V and 3 bases from J, with 22 bases between. The CDR3 DNA follows: TGTGCCATCAAAAGGGACATGACCTTTCACTACGAGCAGTACTTC. This gives the protein CAIKRDMTFHYEQYF.

This clone was detected only once. The rearrangement links TRBV19 to TRBJ1-1; D possibly corresponds to TRBD1 (5 bases). Germline V gives CDR1 LNHDA, CDR2 SQIVND (reference sequence). Trimming took off 8 bases at V and 7 bases at J, with 23 bases between the two ends. The CDR3 spans 15 residues. The CDR3 nucleotides read TGTGCCAGTCTCAACCCCTGGGGCAGGGCATATGAAGCTTTCTTT. Residues: CASLNPWGRAYEAFF.

The chain employs TRBV10-3 and TRBJ2-4, with D possibly TRBD1 on 5 matching bases. V was shortened by 6 bases and J by 0 bases, with 15 bases between the two germline ends. The CDR3 sequence is 16 residues long. The germline CDR1 and CDR2 sequences are ENHRY and SYGVKD. The CDR3 DNA sequence: TGTGCCATCAGCCAGAAAGACAGACTAGCCAAAAACATTCAGTACTTC. Translating gives CAISQKDRLAKNIQYF.